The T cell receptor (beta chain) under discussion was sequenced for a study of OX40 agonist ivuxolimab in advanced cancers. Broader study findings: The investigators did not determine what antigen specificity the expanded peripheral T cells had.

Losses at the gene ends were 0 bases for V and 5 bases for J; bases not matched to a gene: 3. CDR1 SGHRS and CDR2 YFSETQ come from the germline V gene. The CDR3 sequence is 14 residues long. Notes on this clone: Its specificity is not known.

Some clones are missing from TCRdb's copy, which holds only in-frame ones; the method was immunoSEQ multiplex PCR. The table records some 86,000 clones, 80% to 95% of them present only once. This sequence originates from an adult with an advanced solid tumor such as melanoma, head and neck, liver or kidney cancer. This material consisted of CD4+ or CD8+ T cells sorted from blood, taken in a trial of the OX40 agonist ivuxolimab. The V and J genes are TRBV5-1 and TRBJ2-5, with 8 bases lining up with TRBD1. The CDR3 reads CASSLGQGFETQYF. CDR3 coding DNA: TGCGCCAGCAGCTTGGGACAGGGGTTCGAGACCCAGTACTTC.